The clone carrying this TCR beta chain was recorded many times. Its matching antigen is unknown. Using RNA transcripts as the source, TCR beta CDR3 regions were amplified. HTBI primers were used for first-round RT-PCR of the TCR CDR3. From the multiplex PCR reads, TCRdb called clonotypes with MiXCR, one entry per CDR3 protein. The table shows some 560,000 distinct CDR3 sequences, with less than 20% occurring only once. These data are taken from a study of T cells in Graves' hyperthyroidism and ophthalmopathy. As for the study in general: It was at initial diagnosis, before any treatment, that peripheral blood was collected.

Whole-study results and caveats: Clonotypes that were expanded in thyroid above 0.001 mostly appeared in blood too.

The CDR3 spans 17 residues. In germline, CDR1 is LGHDT, CDR2 YNNKEL (reference sequence). The junction had 9 bases not matched to a gene; V was cut back by 5 bases and J by 7 bases. The chain employs TRBV3-1 and TRBJ2-1; 15 bases align to TRBD2. What was sequenced was blood. This sequence was found in a woman in her twenties or thirties with Graves' hyperthyroidism. CDR3 sequence (DNA): TGTGCCAGCAGCATGGGACTAGCGGGAGGTTCCGGGAATGAGCAGTTCTTC. This codes for CASSMGLAGGSGNEQFF.